A selection of T cell receptor beta chains follows, all from one sample in a study of blood T cell repertoires in COVID-19. Assay used: immunoSEQ multiplex PCR; TCRdb lists only in-frame clones, some missing. This table holds around 100,000 clones, roughly 85% found once. Sample: peripheral blood. These TCRs come from a man in his forties with acute or convalescent COVID-19. Each CDR3 is given with its conserved first and last residue. Fields, in order: clone size, CDR3 length, V gene, J gene, D gene, CDR3 DNA, CDR3 protein. D genes are given only for firm matches. Clone size is not always given. Where it is, it says once, few, many or a class for expanded clones.

size: NA; length: 16; V: TRBV21-1; J: TRBJ2-3; D: NA; DNA: TGTGCCAGCGGGCTAGGGGGACGCCTTTTCACAGATACGCAGTATTTT; CDR3: CASGLGGRLFTDTQYF
size: NA; length: 15; V: TRBV2; J: TRBJ2-7; D: TRBD2; DNA: TGTGCCAGCAGTGAAGAAGCGGGAGGTCCCTACGAGCAGTACTTC; CDR3: CASSEEAGGPYEQYF
size: NA; length: 14; V: TRBV28; J: TRBJ1-2; D: TRBD1; DNA: TGTGCCAGCAGCCCTATACAGGGGGGGGTAGGCTACACCTTC; CDR3: CASSPIQGGVGYTF
size: NA; length: 12; V: TRBV6-5; J: TRBJ2-1; D: TRBD2; DNA: TGTGCCAGCAGGCAGCGGGGGCGCGGGCAGTTCTTC; CDR3: CASRQRGRGQFF
size: once; length: 15; V: TRBV5-1; J: TRBJ2-5; D: TRBD1; DNA: TGCGCCAGCAGTTTGAGGGACAGAGTACAAGAGACCCAGTACTTC; CDR3: CASSLRDRVQETQYF
size: NA; length: 20; V: TRBV21-1; J: TRBJ2-1; D: NA; DNA: TGTGCCAGCAGCAAAGAAGATCTAAGGGACAGGGCGAAATCCTACAATGAGCAGTTCTTC; CDR3: CASSKEDLRDRAKSYNEQFF
size: NA; length: 12; V: TRBV9; J: TRBJ2-7; D: NA; DNA: TGTGCCAGCAGCTCCAGCTCCTACGAGCAGTACTTC; CDR3: CASSSSSYEQYF
size: NA; length: 16; V: TRBV3-1/TRBV3-2; J: TRBJ2-3; D: TRBD2; DNA: TGTGCCAGCAGAGCCGGACTAGCGGGGGGGCCCGATACGCAGTATTTT; CDR3: CASRAGLAGGPDTQYF
size: NA; length: 15; V: TRBV28; J: TRBJ2-1; D: TRBD2; DNA: TGTGCCAGCAGTGGACTAGCGGGAGCCAATAATGAGCAGTTCTTC; CDR3: CASSGLAGANNEQFF
size: few; length: 12; V: TRBV13; J: TRBJ2-1; D: NA; DNA: TGTGCCAGCAGCTTCTCCTCCAATGAGCAGTTCTTC; CDR3: CASSFSSNEQFF
size: few; length: 15; V: TRBV11-1; J: TRBJ2-7; D: NA; DNA: TGTGCCAGCAGCTTCCGGCGGGGGCCAACCTACGAGCAGTACTTC; CDR3: CASSFRRGPTYEQYF
size: NA; length: 13; V: TRBV5-8; J: TRBJ2-2; D: TRBD2; DNA: TGTGCCAGCCGACTAGCTAACACCGGGGAGCTGTTTTTT; CDR3: CASRLANTGELFF
size: NA; length: 17; V: TRBV4-1; J: TRBJ1-2; D: TRBD1; DNA: TGCGCCAGCAGCCGTCCCGGGACAGGAGGTATTATGGAGGGCTACACCTTC; CDR3: CASSRPGTGGIMEGYTF
size: NA; length: 14; V: TRBV2; J: TRBJ1-6; D: NA; DNA: TGTGCCAGCAGTCGGACAGCCCTAACCTCACCCCTCCACTTT; CDR3: CASSRTALTSPLHF
size: NA; length: 16; V: TRBV7-3; J: TRBJ2-1; D: TRBD1; DNA: TGTGCCAGCAGCTATGGTACGACAGGGGGGAGCAATGAGCAGTTCTTC; CDR3: CASSYGTTGGSNEQFF
size: NA; length: 15; V: TRBV19; J: TRBJ2-1; D: TRBD2; DNA: TGTGCCACCACAGCGGGGGACTACTCCTACAATGAGCAGTTCTTC; CDR3: CATTAGDYSYNEQFF
size: NA; length: 18; V: TRBV4-2; J: TRBJ2-5; D: TRBD2; DNA: TGTGCCAGCAGCGCAGAGGGGTCCGGGACTAGCGGGCAAGAGACCCAGTACTTC; CDR3: CASSAEGSGTSGQETQYF
size: NA; length: 15; V: TRBV15; J: TRBJ1-4; D: NA; DNA: TGTGCCACCAGCAGAGATCGGCCAGGGTTAGGAAAACTGTTTTTT; CDR3: CATSRDRPGLGKLFF
size: few; length: 15; V: TRBV9; J: TRBJ1-2; D: NA; DNA: TGTGCCAGCAGCGTAGGTGACAGAAGCAACTATGGCTACACCTTC; CDR3: CASSVGDRSNYGYTF
size: NA; length: 18; V: TRBV12-5; J: TRBJ2-5; D: TRBD2; DNA: TGTGCTAGTGGTCCCAAAGCGCAAGCGGGGGTCTTCAAAGAGACCCAGTACTTC; CDR3: CASGPKAQAGVFKETQYF
size: NA; length: 13; V: TRBV18; J: TRBJ2-1; D: NA; DNA: TGTGCCAGCTCACCAGGTTGGGGGGATGAGCAGTTCTTC; CDR3: CASSPGWGDEQFF
size: NA; length: 15; V: TRBV10-1; J: TRBJ2-2; D: NA; DNA: TGCGCCAGCCTCCCGGGACATGAAGAAACCGGGGAGCTGTTTTTT; CDR3: CASLPGHEETGELFF
size: NA; length: 14; V: TRBV11-2; J: TRBJ2-2; D: NA; DNA: TGTGCCAGCAGCCGTAGGGGGAACACCGGGGAGCTGTTTTTT; CDR3: CASSRRGNTGELFF
size: NA; length: 14; V: TRBV6-2/TRBV6-3; J: TRBJ2-3; D: NA; DNA: TGTGCCAGCAGTTACGGACAGCGCACAGATACGCAGTATTTT; CDR3: CASSYGQRTDTQYF
size: NA; length: 13; V: TRBV29-1; J: TRBJ1-1; D: NA; DNA: TGCAGCGCCCTAGCGCCCATGAACACTGAAGCTTTCTTT; CDR3: CSALAPMNTEAFF
size: NA; length: 17; V: TRBV3-1/TRBV3-2; J: TRBJ2-1; D: TRBD2; DNA: TGTGCCAGCAGCCCCTTTACTAGCGGGGGGGCATCCGATGAGCAGTTCTTC; CDR3: CASSPFTSGGASDEQFF
size: NA; length: 15; V: TRBV14; J: TRBJ2-3; D: TRBD1; DNA: TGTGCCAGCACCTCGGGACAGGGACGGCGAGATACGCAGTATTTT; CDR3: CASTSGQGRRDTQYF
size: NA; length: 17; V: TRBV19; J: TRBJ1-5; D: TRBD1; DNA: TGTGCCAGTAGTGGGACAGGGGGGCAATATAGCAATCAGCCCCAGCATTTT; CDR3: CASSGTGGQYSNQPQHF
size: NA; length: 14; V: TRBV7-2; J: TRBJ2-7; D: NA; DNA: TGTGCCAGCAGCTTAGATGGCCCCTCGGGGGAGCAGTACTTC; CDR3: CASSLDGPSGEQYF
size: NA; length: 16; V: TRBV7-9; J: TRBJ2-3; D: TRBD2; DNA: TGTGCCAGCAGCTTATTCCTGGGACTAGCCACAGATACGCAGTATTTT; CDR3: CASSLFLGLATDTQYF
size: NA; length: 16; V: TRBV7-2; J: TRBJ2-3; D: NA; DNA: TGTGCCAGCATGGAAGGCTCCGGGATTTCCGCAGATACGCAGTATTTT; CDR3: CASMEGSGISADTQYF
size: NA; length: 13; V: TRBV5-6; J: TRBJ2-1; D: TRBD2; DNA: TGTGCCAGCAGCCGAGCGGGATACAATGAGCAGTTCTTC; CDR3: CASSRAGYNEQFF
size: NA; length: 15; V: TRBV6-5; J: TRBJ2-7; D: TRBD1; DNA: TGTGCCAGCAGTTACTCACCTCAGACAGGGAACGAGCAGTACTTC; CDR3: CASSYSPQTGNEQYF
size: NA; length: 13; V: TRBV6-5; J: TRBJ1-2; D: NA; DNA: TGTGCCAGCACCCGGGGGAAAGACTATGGCTACACCTTC; CDR3: CASTRGKDYGYTF
size: NA; length: 13; V: TRBV29-1; J: TRBJ2-3; D: NA; DNA: TGCAGCGTTGAACGGGTCAGCACAGATACGCAGTATTTT; CDR3: CSVERVSTDTQYF
size: NA; length: 14; V: TRBV9; J: TRBJ1-1; D: NA; DNA: TGTGCCAGCAGCGTAGCCCCTACTAGCACTGAAGCTTTCTTT; CDR3: CASSVAPTSTEAFF
size: NA; length: 13; V: TRBV28; J: TRBJ1-1; D: NA; DNA: TGTGCCAGCAGTTTAGAGAGGGTGACTGAAGCTTTCTTT; CDR3: CASSLERVTEAFF
size: NA; length: 12; V: TRBV5-1; J: TRBJ1-5; D: TRBD1; DNA: TGCGCCAGGCTCAGGGGGTGGCAGCCCCAGCATTTT; CDR3: CARLRGWQPQHF
size: NA; length: 13; V: TRBV12-3/TRBV12-4; J: TRBJ2-2; D: TRBD2; DNA: TGTGCCAGCAGGCCCGGGGGGACCGGGGAGCTGTTTTTT; CDR3: CASRPGGTGELFF